These T cell receptor beta chains were read from a single sample in a study of blood T cells in healthy people across ages. One entry per CDR3 protein results from TCRdb running MiXCR on the 5' RACE reads. This sample yields 550,000 to 800,000 distinct CDR3 sequences, of which 20% to 25% are seen a single time; under 4% belongs to the top ten. The sample taken for sequencing was blood. These receptors were taken from a man in his 70s in good health. Both conserved end residues are part of each CDR3. The order of the fields is CDR3 protein, CDR3 DNA, clone size, D gene, V gene, J gene. The D gene is left open where the match is weak. Clone size is stated in some rows and not others, as once, few, many or a class when expanded.

CTSSLAGTGDSPLHF	TGTACCAGCAGCTTAGCCGGGACAGGGGATTCACCCCTCCACTTT	.	TRBD1	TRBV7-3	TRBJ1-6
CASSYDSVNQPQHF	TGTGCCAGCAGCTACGACAGCGTAAATCAGCCCCAGCATTTT	many	.	TRBV28	TRBJ1-5
CATSDSPGATDSNQPQHF	TGTGCCACCAGTGATTCCCCAGGGGCGACCGATAGCAATCAGCCCCAGCATTTT	few	.	TRBV24-1	TRBJ1-5
CASSLGLAGGTQETQYF	TGCGCCAGCAGCCTGGGACTAGCGGGAGGGACCCAAGAGACCCAGTACTTC	.	TRBD2	TRBV4-1	TRBJ2-5
CASSPPGLAGSQETQYF	TGTGCCAGCTCACCACCGGGACTAGCTGGCTCTCAAGAGACCCAGTACTTC	.	TRBD2	TRBV18	TRBJ2-5
CASSLTSGHEQFF	TGTGCCAGCAGCCTCACTAGCGGACATGAGCAGTTCTTC	.	TRBD2	TRBV3-1	TRBJ2-1
CASSKDVRDRGTFDNEQFF	TGTGCCAGCAGCAAAGACGTTCGAGACAGGGGCACCTTTGACAATGAGCAGTTCTTC	few	.	TRBV21-1	TRBJ2-1
CSAPRGPSTGELFF	TGCAGTGCTCCAAGGGGGCCGTCCACCGGGGAGCTGTTTTTT	.	TRBD1	TRBV20-1	TRBJ2-2
CASSLDSSTKSGGYTF	TGTGCCAGCAGTTTAGACAGTAGTACGAAGAGCGGCGGCTACACCTTC	few	.	TRBV28	TRBJ1-2
CASSSALANEQFF	TGTGCCAGCAGTTCCGCCCTCGCGAATGAGCAGTTCTTC	few	.	TRBV27	TRBJ2-1
CASSPIVGGGGYAF	TGTGCCAGCTCACCAATCGTCGGGGGAGGGGGCTACGCCTTC	.	TRBD1	TRBV18	TRBJ1-2
CASSLESTVAMGYTF	TGTGCCAGCAGCTTAGAAAGTACGGTGGCTATGGGCTACACCTTC	few	.	TRBV7-2	TRBJ1-2
CASSYSPSGRVYNEQFF	TGTGCCAGCAGTTACTCACCTAGCGGGAGGGTATACAATGAGCAGTTCTTC	few	TRBD2	TRBV6-2/TRBV6-3	TRBJ2-1
CASSLGAHVQETQYF	TGTGCCAGCAGTTTAGGCGCACACGTCCAAGAGACCCAGTACTTC	.	.	TRBV12-3/TRBV12-4	TRBJ2-5
CASSLWFRGRNEQYF	TGTGCCAGCAGCTTGTGGTTCAGGGGGCGAAACGAGCAGTACTTC	few	TRBD1	TRBV5-6	TRBJ2-7
CSARAGQRLNSPLHF	TGCAGTGCTAGAGCGGGACAGAGGTTAAATTCACCCCTCCACTTT	.	TRBD1	TRBV20-1	TRBJ1-6
CASSYPIGVTETQYF	TGTGCCAGCAGTTACCCCATCGGGGTTACAGAGACCCAGTACTTC	few	.	TRBV6-2/TRBV6-3	TRBJ2-5
CSAVEWEKWGTDTQYF	TGCAGTGCGGTGGAATGGGAAAAATGGGGCACAGATACGCAGTATTTT	few	.	TRBV20-1	TRBJ2-3
CASSPPRVAGVGNTGELFF	TGTGCCAGCAGCCCCCCCCGGGTAGCGGGAGTCGGAAACACCGGGGAGCTGTTTTTT	many	TRBD2	TRBV3-1	TRBJ2-2
CASSLEAASNEQFF	TGTGCCAGCAGCTTAGAGGCCGCCTCCAATGAGCAGTTCTTC	.	.	TRBV11-2	TRBJ2-1
CASSLDPASNTEAFF	TGTGCCAGCAGCCTCGACCCGGCCTCGAACACTGAAGCTTTCTTT	.	.	TRBV4-2	TRBJ1-1
CASSQDGAGEYNEQFF	TGCGCCAGCAGCCAAGATGGAGCGGGAGAATACAACGAGCAGTTCTTT	few	TRBD2	TRBV4-3	TRBJ2-3
CASSFFSGNQETQYF	TGTGCCAGCAGTTTTTTTAGCGGGAACCAAGAGACCCAGTACTTC	.	TRBD2	TRBV27	TRBJ2-5
CASTTGDTYEQYF	TGTGCCAGCACCACAGGGGACACCTACGAGCAGTACTTC	few	TRBD1	TRBV28	TRBJ2-7
CASQWGTGRRIEAFF	TGCGCCAGCCAATGGGGGACAGGGCGGCGCATTGAAGCTTTCTTT	.	TRBD1	TRBV10-2	TRBJ1-1
CASSFQSGGSYEQYF	TGTGCCAGCAGTTTTCAGTCAGGGGGCTCCTACGAGCAGTACTTC	many	TRBD1	TRBV12-3/TRBV12-4	TRBJ2-7
CASSILRTGRLETQYF	TGTGCCAGCAGTATACTACGGACAGGGCGATTGGAGACCCAGTACTTC	many	TRBD1	TRBV27	TRBJ2-5
CASSQDPAGETQYF	TGCGCCAGCAGCCAAGATCCGGCGGGTGAGACCCAGTACTTC	.	.	TRBV4-1	TRBJ2-5
CTSSFGTGSYEQYF	TGTACCAGCAGCTTCGGTACAGGCTCCTACGAGCAGTACTTC	.	.	TRBV7-8	TRBJ2-7
CASSPTKTGAYNEQFF	TGTGCCAGCAGCCCTACGAAAACGGGAGCCTACAATGAGCAGTTCTTC	few	.	TRBV7-3	TRBJ2-1
CASSPTGGRSGELFF	TGTGCTAGCAGCCCGACAGGGGGCCGTTCCGGGGAGCTGTTTTTT	.	TRBD1	TRBV7-7	TRBJ2-2
CASSVGGRTINGELFF	TGTGCCAGCAGTGTAGGCGGGAGGACGATTAACGGGGAGCTGTTTTTT	few	TRBD2	TRBV9	TRBJ2-2
CASSKGEGTAPRENIQYF	TGTGCCAGCAGCAAAGGGGAAGGGACAGCGCCTCGGGAGAACATTCAGTACTTC	.	.	TRBV21-1	TRBJ2-4
CSVEQLSGNTIYF	TGCAGCGTTGAACAGCTCTCTGGAAACACCATATATTTT	.	.	TRBV29-1	TRBJ1-3
CASSTGQGASIQYF	TGTGCCAGCAGTACGGGACAGGGGGCGAGCATTCAGTACTTC	many	TRBD1	TRBV6-2/TRBV6-3	TRBJ2-4
CASSFRLFEQGATGELFF	TGTGCCAGCAGTTTTCGGCTTTTCGAACAGGGGGCCACCGGGGAGCTGTTTTTT	.	TRBD1	TRBV28	TRBJ2-2
CASSQVGENTEAFF	TGTGCCAGCAGCCAAGTCGGGGAGAACACTGAAGCTTTCTTT	few	.	TRBV3-1	TRBJ1-1
CASNFGTGGAYEQYF	TGTGCCAGCAACTTCGGGACAGGGGGGGCCTACGAGCAGTACTTC	few	TRBD1	TRBV12-3/TRBV12-4	TRBJ2-7
CASSLRQVHSNQPQHF	TGTGCCAGCAGTTTAAGGCAGGTTCATAGCAATCAGCCCCAGCATTTT	.	.	TRBV12-3/TRBV12-4	TRBJ1-5
CASSQDGRADSNQPQHF	TGTGCCAGCAGCCAAGATGGTAGGGCAGATAGCAATCAGCCCCAGCATTTT	many	.	TRBV3-1	TRBJ1-5